Listed below are T cell receptor beta chains from one sample, sequenced in a study of beta chain features in type 1 diabetes. TCRdb's table, derived via immunoSEQ multiplex PCR, lists solely in-frame clones and lacks some. The sample lists 200,000 to 250,000 clones; 68% were seen once. Specimen: naive CD4+ T cells from blood. The source is a man aged 25-45 years in good health. Both conserved end residues are part of each CDR3. A D gene is named only where the DNA matches it firmly. Clone size is not always given. Where it is, it says once, few, many or a class for expanded clones.

TRBJ2-6 - TRBD1 TRBV7-9 CASSTRLGQGDNVLTF TGTGCCAGCAGCACCCGACTCGGACAGGGCGACAACGTCCTGACTTTC
TRBJ2-3 once TRBD2 TRBV29-1 CSVEYSGSTDTQYF TGCAGCGTTGAATATAGCGGGAGCACAGATACGCAGTATTTT
TRBJ2-1 - - TRBV28 CASSLANEQFF TGTGCCAGCAGTTTAGCCAATGAGCAGTTCTTC
TRBJ2-5 - - TRBV28 CASSPQGTETQYF TGTGCCAGCAGTCCACAGGGTACGGAGACCCAGTACTTC
TRBJ2-6 - - TRBV5-4 CASSLDRFSGANVLTF TGTGCCAGCAGCTTGGACAGGTTCTCCGGGGCCAACGTCCTGACTTTC
TRBJ2-1 - TRBD2 TRBV7-2 CASSVGLAYEQFF TGTGCCAGCAGCGTGGGACTAGCCTATGAGCAGTTCTTC
TRBJ2-5 - - TRBV9 CASSVLGDSETQYF TGTGCCAGCAGCGTATTGGGGGATTCGGAGACCCAGTACTTC
TRBJ2-2 - - TRBV4-3 CASSQQGSNTGELFF TGCGCCAGCAGCCAACAGGGTTCGAACACCGGGGAGCTGTTTTTT
TRBJ2-7 once - TRBV6-5 CASTRGGQQYF TGTGCCAGCACTAGGGGCGGACAGCAGTACTTC
TRBJ2-2 - - TRBV9 CASRRQGNAGELFF TGTGCCAGCAGAAGGCAGGGGAATGCCGGGGAGCTGTTTTTT
TRBJ2-2 - - TRBV7-2 CASRRGNTGELFF TGTGCCAGCAGGAGGGGGAACACCGGGGAGCTGTTTTTT
TRBJ2-1 - - TRBV29-1 CSVLGSHGEQFF TGCAGCGTCCTCGGGAGCCACGGGGAGCAGTTCTTC
TRBJ2-5 - TRBD2 TRBV7-2 CASSLELAGPEETQYF TGTGCCAGCAGCTTAGAACTAGCGGGCCCAGAGGAGACCCAGTACTTC
TRBJ2-6 few - TRBV2 CASSERRALANVLTF TGTGCCAGCAGTGAGCGTAGGGCCTTAGCCAACGTCCTGACTTTC
TRBJ2-2 - - TRBV29-1 CSVERGPPTGELFF TGCAGCGTTGAGAGAGGGCCTCCCACCGGGGAGCTGTTTTTT
TRBJ2-1 few TRBD2 TRBV9 CASSVGWGKRLAGAAYEQFF TGTGCCAGCAGCGTAGGATGGGGAAAGAGACTAGCGGGAGCGGCCTATGAGCAGTTCTTC
TRBJ2-7 - - TRBV30 CASRSGRYEQYF TGTGCCTCTAGATCAGGGAGATACGAGCAGTACTTC
TRBJ2-7 few TRBD2 TRBV11-2 CASSRGRGAGDYEQYF TGTGCCAGCAGTCGCGGGAGGGGTGCGGGAGATTACGAGCAGTACTTC
TRBJ2-2 - - TRBV7-9 CASSLRNTGELFF TGTGCCAGCAGCTTAAGAAACACCGGGGAGCTGTTTTTT
TRBJ2-1 - TRBD2 TRBV11-2 CASSLFGTSGYIEQFF TGTGCCAGCAGCTTATTCGGGACTAGCGGATACATTGAGCAGTTCTTC
TRBJ1-1 - - TRBV30 CAWSPQRFTEAFF TGTGCCTGGAGCCCTCAGAGATTCACTGAAGCTTTCTTT
TRBJ1-5 few - TRBV30 CAWAGLNQPQHF TGTGCCTGGGCAGGGCTAAATCAGCCCCAGCATTTT
TRBJ2-3 - TRBD2 TRBV13 CASSPLSTGGLDTQYF TGTGCCAGCAGCCCCCTCTCGACGGGAGGGCTAGATACGCAGTATTTT
TRBJ2-7 - - TRBV30 CAWSVGVARYEQYF TGTGCCTGGAGTGTTGGGGTAGCGAGGTACGAGCAGTACTTC
TRBJ1-2 - - TRBV9 CASSVVEGRDPVYGYTF TGTGCCAGCAGCGTAGTAGAAGGCAGGGATCCTGTTTATGGCTACACCTTC
TRBJ2-1 - - TRBV29-1 CSVKGVYNEQFF TGCAGCGTAAAGGGAGTCTACAATGAGCAGTTCTTC
TRBJ2-3 - - TRBV7-2 CASSLELVTDTQYF TGTGCCAGCAGCTTGGAGCTCGTCACAGATACGCAGTATTTT
TRBJ2-1 - TRBD2 TRBV29-1 CSASGLAGGSSYNEQFF TGCAGCGCCTCGGGACTAGCGGGAGGGTCCTCCTACAATGAGCAGTTCTTC
TRBJ2-1 - - TRBV18 CASSYAGKDNEQFF TGTGCCAGCTCATACGCGGGGAAGGACAATGAGCAGTTCTTC
TRBJ2-1 few - TRBV29-1 CSGEEGNEQFF TGCAGCGGAGAGGAGGGCAATGAGCAGTTCTTC
TRBJ1-6 - - TRBV19 CASSDRNPGRTNSPLHF TGTGCCAGTAGTGACCGCAACCCGGGACGGACAAATTCACCCCTCCACTTT
TRBJ2-5 - - TRBV30 CAWGNQETQYF TGTGCCTGGGGAAACCAAGAGACCCAGTACTTC